This TCR beta chain was sequenced during a study of cytomegalovirus exposure and HLA in healthy donors. Researchers ran the PCR with 60 Vbeta and 13 Jbeta primers. Profiling relied on immunoSEQ multiplex PCR, and the TCRdb table lists in-frame clones only, not all of them. The sample table includes 150,000 to 200,000 clones. The receptor's source is a woman under 30 in good health and CMV-seropositive. The sample comprised PBMCs.

The DNA for the CDR3 is TGTGCCATCAGTGCGGAGCGAGAAAAACTGTTTTTT. It is translated as CAISAEREKLFF. The chain couples TRBV10-3 to TRBJ1-4, with D hard to call. With 4 bases removed from V and 8 bases from J, the gap between germline ends came to 8 bases. The germline V gene encodes CDR1 ENHRY and CDR2 SYGVKD. This CDR3 spans 12 amino acids.